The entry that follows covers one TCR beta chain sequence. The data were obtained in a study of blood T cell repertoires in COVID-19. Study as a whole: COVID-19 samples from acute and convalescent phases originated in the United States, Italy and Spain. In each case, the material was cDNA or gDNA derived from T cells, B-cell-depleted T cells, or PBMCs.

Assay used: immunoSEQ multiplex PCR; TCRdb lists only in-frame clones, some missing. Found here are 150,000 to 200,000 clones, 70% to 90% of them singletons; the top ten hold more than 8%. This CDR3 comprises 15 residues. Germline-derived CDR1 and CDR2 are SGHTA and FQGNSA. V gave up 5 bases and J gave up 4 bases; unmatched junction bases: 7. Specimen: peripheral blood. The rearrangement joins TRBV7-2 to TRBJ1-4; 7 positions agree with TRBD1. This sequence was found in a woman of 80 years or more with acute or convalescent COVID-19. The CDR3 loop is CASSRGDSNNEKLFF. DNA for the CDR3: TGTGCCAGCAGCCGTGGGGACAGCAATAATGAAAAACTGTTTTTT.